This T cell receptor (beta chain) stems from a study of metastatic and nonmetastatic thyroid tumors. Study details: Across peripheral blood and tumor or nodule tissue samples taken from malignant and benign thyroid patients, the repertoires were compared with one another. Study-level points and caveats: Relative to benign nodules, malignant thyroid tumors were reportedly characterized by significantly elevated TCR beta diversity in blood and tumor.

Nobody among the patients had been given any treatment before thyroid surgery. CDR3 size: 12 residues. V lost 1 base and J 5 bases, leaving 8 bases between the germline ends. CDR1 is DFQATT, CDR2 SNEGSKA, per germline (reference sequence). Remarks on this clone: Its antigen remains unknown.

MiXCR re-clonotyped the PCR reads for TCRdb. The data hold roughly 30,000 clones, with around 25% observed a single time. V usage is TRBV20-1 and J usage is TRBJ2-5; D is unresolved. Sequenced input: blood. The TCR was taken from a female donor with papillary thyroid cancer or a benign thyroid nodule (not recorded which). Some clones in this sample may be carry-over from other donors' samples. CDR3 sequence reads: CSARVLVETQYF. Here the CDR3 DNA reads TGCAGTGCTAGAGTACTGGTTGAGACCCAGTACTTC.